These 25 T cell receptor beta chains originate from one sample sequenced in a study of T cells in Graves' hyperthyroidism and ophthalmopathy. Amplification of TCR beta CDR3 regions used RNA as the template. The HTBI primer set was used in a first-round RT-PCR of the TCR CDR3. One entry per CDR3 protein, called by TCRdb with MiXCR from the multiplex PCR reads. The table shows about 640,000 distinct CDR3 sequences, with about 14% occurring only once. The sequenced sample consisted of blood. These receptors were obtained from a woman between 50 and 59 years old with Graves' ophthalmopathy.

V gene TRBV3-1 combines with J gene TRBJ2-7, with TRBD2 matching 9 bases. This CDR3 comprises 19 residues. The germline V gene encodes CDR1 LGHDT and CDR2 YNNKEL (reference sequence). The V gene end was trimmed by 0 bases and the J gene end by 2 bases; junction bases not matched to a gene: 14. The CDR3 protein is CASSQDPRAAGTSTYEQYF. The CDR3, as DNA: TGTGCCAGCAGCCAAGATCCTCGAGCCGCGGGGACTAGCACCTACGAGCAGTACTTC.

This clonotype has a handful of counts. The CDR3 coding sequence is TGTGCCAGCAGTTACCCCCGGGGGGGGTCCACCGGGGAGCTGTTTTTT. Encoded protein: CASSYPRGGSTGELFF. The gene calls are TRBV2 and TRBJ2-2; 8 bases match TRBD2. With 5 bases clipped from V and 4 bases from J, the junction kept 9 bases outside the gene matches. This CDR3 region has 16 residues. Germline values: CDR1 SNHLY, CDR2 FYNNEI.

This clonotype has ten or more counts. V is TRBV6-1 and J is TRBJ1-2; tentative D call: TRBD1 (5 bases). The CDR3 runs 14 residues. V gave up 7 bases and J gave up 4 bases, with 16 bases separating them. Germline CDR1 is MNHNS and CDR2 is SASEGT. CDR3 nucleotides: TGTGCCAGCAAGTTTTCGGGGGATGCCTATGGCTACACCTTC. This encodes CASKFSGDAYGYTF.

This clonotype was seen ten or more times. V and J are TRBV30 and TRBJ1-1; D is perhaps TRBD1 (5 bases). Trimming stripped 4 bases from V and 0 bases from J, with 12 bases between. The CDR3 loop spans 14 amino acids. Germline CDR1 GTSNPN, CDR2 SVGIG (reference sequence). Written as DNA, the CDR3 is TGTGCCTGGACACCGTACAGGATGAACACTGAAGCTTTCTTT. Its protein product is CAWTPYRMNTEAFF.

This clonotype came up once. This chain connects TRBV19 to TRBJ1-1; 7 nucleotides match TRBD1. Germline V gene lookup returns CDR1 LNHDA and CDR2 SQIVND (reference sequence). The junction had 4 bases not matched to a gene; V was cut back by 3 bases and J by 3 bases. This CDR3 is built from 14 residues. CDR3 region: CASSMRQGDTEAFF. DNA of the CDR3: TGTGCCAGTAGTATGCGACAGGGAGACACTGAAGCTTTCTTT.

This clonotype occurred many times. The chain carries TRBV12-3 or TRBV12-4 and TRBJ2-2; tentatively, D is TRBD2 (6 bases). This CDR3 comprises 15 residues. V dropped 3 bases and J dropped 6 bases, with 14 bases sitting between them. The CDR3 sequence is CASSFRLAKPGELFF. CDR3 nucleotide sequence: TGTGCCAGCAGTTTCCGGCTAGCGAAGCCCGGGGAGCTGTTTTTT.

This clonotype turned up a few times. The V gene is TRBV5-4, the J gene TRBJ1-2; D gene unclear. This CDR3 has 15 amino acids. Per the germline V gene, CDR1 is SGHNT and CDR2 is YYREEE (reference sequence). The ends were cut back, 2 bases at V and 8 bases at J, with 19 bases in the middle. CDR3 amino acids: CASSFIGRSPQGYTF. In DNA form, the CDR3 reads TGTGCCAGCAGCTTTATCGGGCGGTCACCCCAGGGCTACACCTTC.

The sample holds a few counts of this clonotype. This sequence joins TRBV9 and TRBJ2-7; 7 bases agree with TRBD2. Germline lookup yields CDR1 SGDLS and CDR2 YYNGEE. This CDR3 is 15 amino acids long. Trimming took 4 bases from V and 3 from J; bases not matched to a gene: 10. The CDR3 nucleotides read TGTGCCAGCAGCCCCACCCTGGGCGGGAGCTACGAGCAGTACTTC. Protein product: CASSPTLGGSYEQYF.

At least ten counts were recorded for this clonotype. This sequence joins TRBV11-2 and TRBJ2-7; 8 bases match TRBD1. The CDR3 totals 14 residues. CDR1 is SGHAT, CDR2 FQNNGV, per germline. The junction had 5 bases not matched to a gene; V was cut back by 5 bases and J by 2 bases. The CDR3 DNA is TGTGCCAGCAGCCCCCGGACAGGGACCTACGAGCAGTACTTC. It specifies CASSPRTGTYEQYF.

In its sample, this clonotype was seen a few times. J is TRBJ1-5 and V is TRBV6-2 or TRBV6-3; 8 bases line up with TRBD1. V trimming: 4 bases; J trimming: 5 bases; junction bases outside the gene matches: 4. The germline V gene has CDR1 MNHEY and CDR2 SVGEGT. The CDR3 extends over 14 amino acids. CDR3 sequence: CASSWTGFDQPQHF. Written as DNA, the CDR3 is TGTGCCAGCAGTTGGACAGGGTTCGATCAGCCCCAGCATTTT.

This chain connects TRBV30 to TRBJ2-7, with 9 nucleotides matching TRBD2. CDR3 size: 15 residues. Per the germline V gene, CDR1 is GTSNPN and CDR2 is SVGIG (reference sequence). V lost 1 base and J lost 3; bases outside the gene matches: 7. This CDR3 is CAWSGSGLAIYEQYF. The CDR3 DNA reads TGTGCCTGGAGTGGTTCGGGACTAGCAATCTACGAGCAGTACTTC.

Only a few counts were recorded for this clonotype. V is TRBV10-3 and J is TRBJ2-1; 7 bases are shared with TRBD1. The CDR3 contains 13 residues. The junction had 5 bases not matched to a gene; V was cut back by 4 bases and J by 8 bases. Germline-derived CDR1 and CDR2 are ENHRY and SYGVKD. The CDR3 region is CAISGGTADEQFF. CDR3 sequence (DNA): TGTGCCATCAGTGGGGGGACAGCTGATGAGCAGTTCTTC.

Ten or more counts support this clonotype. The chain couples TRBV7-2 to TRBJ2-7, with D perhaps TRBD1 (6 bases). V gave up 5 bases and J gave up 2 bases, with 13 bases separating them. In germline, CDR1 is SGHTA, CDR2 FQGNSA. The CDR3 length is 14 residues. CDR3 nucleotide sequence: TGTGCCAGCAGCGGGGACATAACCCCCTACGAGCAGTACTTC. As protein: CASSGDITPYEQYF.

This clonotype was seen at least ten times. This chain uses TRBV6-1 with TRBJ2-3; 11 nucleotides agree with TRBD1. With 5 bases clipped from V and 0 bases from J, the junction kept 13 bases outside the gene matches. CDR3 size: 19 residues. Per germline, CDR1 MNHNS and CDR2 SASEGT. The CDR3 nucleotides read TGTGCCAGCAGTTACGACCCCCGGACAGGGGGCTCTAGCACAGATACGCAGTATTTT. Amino acid sequence: CASSYDPRTGGSSTDTQYF.

This clonotype was observed at least ten times. As DNA, the CDR3 is TGTGCCAGCAGCTTACTCGGGGGCGCCTCCTACAATGAGCAGTTCTTC. Its protein is CASSLLGGASYNEQFF. V gene TRBV7-9 combines with J gene TRBJ2-1; D tentatively reads TRBD1 or TRBD2 (6 bases each). The V gene lost 2 bases and the J gene lost 0 bases, with 11 bases spanning the gap. CDR3 length: 16 amino acids. CDR1 and CDR2 from the germline V gene are SEHNR and FQNEAQ (reference sequence).

This clonotype was counted a few times. V and J are TRBV6-6 and TRBJ2-6; 7 bases are shared with TRBD2. This CDR3 contains 16 residues. V trimming: 0 bases; J trimming: 2 bases; junction bases outside the gene matches: 1. Germline-derived CDR1 and CDR2 are MNHNY and SVGAGI (reference sequence). DNA for the CDR3: TGTGCCAGCAGTTACTCGGGGGGGGCTGGGGCCAACGTCCTGACTTTC. Its protein is CASSYSGGAGANVLTF.

The J gene is TRBJ1-2, the V gene TRBV5-1; D not certain. V was pared by 0 bases and J by 6 bases, with 15 bases between. CDR3 length: 15 amino acids. The germline CDR1 and CDR2 sequences are SGHRS and YFSETQ. CDR3 in DNA: TGCGCCAGCAGCTTGGGCCCCGGGTCGCGGGATGGCTACACCTTC. As protein: CASSLGPGSRDGYTF.

The chain uses TRBV19 and TRBJ2-1, with unresolved D. Germline assignment: CDR1 LNHDA and CDR2 SQIVND (reference sequence). Trimming stripped 3 bases from V and 0 bases from J, with 9 bases between. This CDR3 contains 15 residues. The CDR3 DNA reads as TGTGCCAGTAGTATCTCGTCGTTCTCCTACAATGAGCAGTTCTTC. Translated: CASSISSFSYNEQFF.

This clonotype was counted ten times or more. V and J are TRBV12-3 or TRBV12-4 and TRBJ2-7, with D perhaps matching TRBD1 (6 bases). Trimming left V 4 bases short and J 4 bases short, with 20 bases between. This CDR3 comprises 16 residues. CDR3 in DNA: TGTGCCAGCAGTTCCCGTAGGCGGCAGGGGAGATACGAGCAGTACTTC. It yields the protein CASSSRRRQGRYEQYF.

This clonotype was counted only a few times. The chain joins TRBV20-1 to TRBJ2-5, with a tentative D call TRBD1 (6 bases). Trimming took 3 bases from V and 3 from J, leaving 8 bases between them. The CDR3 length is 12 residues. Germline CDR1 reads DFQATT; CDR2 reads SNEGSKA (reference sequence). The CDR3 region has the DNA TGCAGTGCTAGGGACAGTAAAGAGACCCAGTACTTC. Protein product: CSARDSKETQYF.

This clonotype was seen ten or more times. The chain uses TRBV24-1 and TRBJ2-3, with 10 nucleotides matching TRBD2. Germline loops: CDR1 KGHDR, CDR2 SFDVKD. The CDR3 is 16 amino acids. V shed 1 base, J shed 2 bases, and the junction held 2 bases outside the gene matches. Here the CDR3 reads CATSDFTSGNTDTQYF. The CDR3 DNA sequence: TGTGCCACCAGTGATTTTACTAGCGGGAACACAGATACGCAGTATTTT.

The chain is built from TRBV2 and TRBJ2-3, with D unresolved. Germline values: CDR1 SNHLY, CDR2 FYNNEI. Trimming pared 6 bases from V and 1 base from J, leaving 20 bases between. This CDR3 has 17 amino acids. The CDR3 region is CASSVDRFGFGTDTQYF. The CDR3, as DNA: TGTGCCAGCAGCGTAGATAGGTTTGGGTTTGGCACAGATACGCAGTATTTT.

This clonotype was recorded at least ten times. CDR3 nucleotide sequence: TGTGCCAGCAGTATGATAGCGGGAGGTGCGAATGAGCAGTTCTTC. Its translation is CASSMIAGGANEQFF. The rearrangement uses TRBV2 and TRBJ2-1, with TRBD2 identical over 10 bases. The CDR3 is 15 amino acids. The germline V gene encodes CDR1 SNHLY and CDR2 FYNNEI. Trimming at V came to 5 bases and at J to 7 bases, leaving 8 bases not matched to a gene.

CDR3 in DNA: TGTGCCAGCAGAGAGGGACAGGGGGCGATGAACACTGAAGCTTTCTTT. Translating it yields CASREGQGAMNTEAFF. This rearrangement joins TRBV6-2 or TRBV6-3 to TRBJ1-1; TRBD1 aligns across 12 bases. The length of the CDR3 is 16 residues. Trimming at V came to 6 bases and at J to 0 bases, leaving 5 bases not matched to a gene. The germline V gene encodes CDR1 MNHEY and CDR2 SVGEGT.

This clonotype was observed many times. V gene TRBV12-3 or TRBV12-4 combines with J gene TRBJ2-2; maybe TRBD1 (5 bases). V was pared by 6 bases and J by 5 bases, with 10 bases between. The CDR3 covers 13 residues. Written as DNA, the CDR3 is TGTGCCAGCAGACTCGACAGAACCGGGGAGCTGTTTTTT. This codes for CASRLDRTGELFF.